These 19 T cell receptor beta chains were all obtained from the same sample, sequenced in a study of blood T cell repertoires in COVID-19. TCRdb's copy holds only in-frame clones and misses some; the assay was immunoSEQ multiplex PCR. The data hold under 300,000 clones, with roughly 90% observed a single time. Material for sequencing was PBMCs or T cells enriched from blood (not recorded which). These TCRs come from a woman aged 25 to 45 who had recovered from COVID-19.

This rearrangement joins TRBV7-3 to TRBJ2-2; 7 bases match TRBD2. CDR1 and CDR2 (germline): SGHTA, FQGTGA. V shed 2 bases, J shed 7 bases, and the junction held 7 bases outside the gene matches. This CDR3 is 15 amino acids long. CDR3 in DNA: TGTGCCAGCAGCTTAGATCGCGGGAGTGGCGGGGAGCTGTTTTTT. This translates into CASSLDRGSGGELFF.

This sequence joins TRBV9 and TRBJ1-2; 11 bases align to TRBD1. The length of the CDR3 is 14 residues. Trimming at V came to 3 bases and at J to 7 bases, leaving 5 bases not matched to a gene. Looked up from germline, CDR1 is SGDLS and CDR2 is YYNGEE. For the CDR3, the DNA is TGTGCCAGCAGCGGCGGACAGGGGGCTTCTGGCTACACCTTC. This translates into CASSGGQGASGYTF.

The chain links TRBV28 to TRBJ2-6, with TRBD1 matching 8 bases. Germline V gene sequence: CDR1 MDHEN, CDR2 SYDVKM. The CDR3 totals 15 residues. After removal of 9 bases from V and 4 bases from J, the junction contained 8 bases not matched to a gene. CDR3 sequence: CARRTGLIGANVLTF. The DNA for the CDR3 is TGTGCCAGAAGGACAGGGTTGATAGGGGCCAACGTCCTGACTTTC.

CDR3 DNA sequence: TGTGCCAGCAGACGACCGGACAGACTAAACACTGAAGCTTTCTTT. The encoded protein is CASRRPDRLNTEAFF. The genes are TRBV7-9 and TRBJ1-1; perhaps TRBD1 as D (6 bases). Germline V CDR1 and CDR2: SEHNR, FQNEAQ (reference sequence). This CDR3 has 15 amino acids. V dropped 6 bases and J dropped 2 bases, with 16 bases sitting between them.

This clone appeared a few times. The chain combines TRBV6-2 or TRBV6-3 with TRBJ2-1; 7 bases fit TRBD2. In germline, CDR1 is MNHEY, CDR2 SVGEGT. J was trimmed by 3 bases and V by 5 bases; bases with no gene match: 10. This CDR3 has 16 amino acids. The CDR3, as DNA: TGTGCCAGCAGTCCCAGCTGGGGGGGGAACTACAATGAGCAGTTCTTC. This gives the protein CASSPSWGGNYNEQFF.

This chain connects TRBV3-1 (or the pseudogene TRBV3-2) to TRBJ1-2; no firm D call. CDR1 is LGHDT, CDR2 YNNKEL, per germline (reference sequence). Trimming took off 6 bases at V and 5 bases at J, with 19 bases between the two ends. CDR3 length: 15 residues. CDR3: CASRRNIGREYGYTF. In nucleotides, the CDR3 is TGTGCCAGCAGGCGTAATATCGGGAGGGAGTATGGCTACACCTTC.

CDR3 DNA: TGCGCCAGCAGCCAAGTCCGAGGAGAGCAGTACTTC. It encodes CASSQVRGEQYF. This chain joins TRBV4-1 and TRBJ2-7; no definite D call. Germline assignment: CDR1 MGHRA and CDR2 YSYEKL. V lost 1 base and J 7 bases, leaving 8 bases between the germline ends. The CDR3 extends over 12 amino acids.

The chain recombines TRBV2 with TRBJ1-2, with 8 bases aligning to TRBD1. Germline CDR1 reads SNHLY; CDR2 reads FYNNEI. V gave up 7 bases and J gave up 0 bases; unmatched junction bases: 13. The CDR3 is 17 residues long. This chain's CDR3 is CASTEGAGGWANYGYTF. The CDR3 region has the DNA TGTGCCAGCACCGAAGGGGCAGGGGGCTGGGCTAACTATGGCTACACCTTC.

J is TRBJ1-1 and V is TRBV27, with D possibly being TRBD1 (5 bases). In germline, CDR1 is MNHEY, CDR2 SMNVEV (reference sequence). The CDR3 is made up of 14 amino acids. DNA for the CDR3: TGTGGGAGCCGGTTGACCGGAGGGGACACTGAAGCTTTCTTT. This encodes CGSRLTGGDTEAFF.

V usage is TRBV12-3 or TRBV12-4 and J usage is TRBJ2-3, with D perhaps matching TRBD2 (6 bases). The CDR3 is 13 residues long. V was pared by 4 bases and J by 1 base, with 6 bases between. The CDR3 spells CASSWGGTDTQYF. For the CDR3, the DNA is TGTGCCAGCAGTTGGGGGGGCACAGATACGCAGTATTTT.

The chain couples TRBV7-3 to TRBJ1-1, with a tentative D call TRBD1 (6 bases). The V gene's germline CDR1 is SGHTA and CDR2 FQGTGA. Trimming removed 4 bases at V and 0 bases at J, with 12 bases between. The CDR3 has 15 amino acids. For the CDR3, the DNA is TGTGCCAGCAGCTCGACAGGCGGCTTGAACACTGAAGCTTTCTTT. This encodes CASSSTGGLNTEAFF.

This clone appeared once. The chain joins TRBV14 to TRBJ1-6; 9 positions match TRBD1. The trim removed 4 bases at V and 0 bases at J, leaving 4 bases unmatched. Germline loops: CDR1 SGHDN, CDR2 FVKESK. This CDR3 spans 17 amino acids. The CDR3 nucleotides read TGTGCCAGCAGCCCTGGACAGGGGAGCTCCTATAATTCACCCCTCCACTTT. This codes for CASSPGQGSSYNSPLHF.

In this sample, this clone turned up many times. The CDR3 nucleotides are TGTGCCAGCAGTTTACCACCAGGGGAAGGGGCCAACGTCCTGACTTTC. Its translation: CASSLPPGEGANVLTF. The V and J genes are TRBV28 and TRBJ2-6, with D perhaps matching TRBD1 (6 bases). V was clipped by 2 bases and J by 4 bases, with 12 bases between them. The CDR3 sequence is 16 residues long. The germline V gene encodes CDR1 MDHEN and CDR2 SYDVKM.

This chain joins TRBV7-3 and TRBJ2-2, with 11 bases lining up with TRBD1. The germline gives CDR1 SGHTA, CDR2 FQGTGA. This CDR3 is built from 20 residues. Trimming at V came to 2 bases and at J to 4 bases, leaving 15 bases not matched to a gene. The CDR3 protein is CASSLRHNPGTGGSTGELFF. CDR3 DNA: TGTGCCAGCAGCTTACGGCATAACCCCGGGACAGGGGGTAGCACCGGGGAGCTGTTTTTT. Full variable domain (missing parts from reference TRBV7-3 and TRBJ2-2): GAGVSQTPSNKVTEKGKYVELRCDPISGHTALYWYRQSLGQGPEFLIYFQGTGAADDSGLPNDRFFAVRPEGSVSTLKIQRTERGDSAVYLCASSLRHNPGTGGSTGELFFGEGSRLTVL.

This chain joins TRBV9 and TRBJ2-3; 9 positions agree with TRBD2. The junction had 17 bases not matched to a gene; V was cut back by 0 bases and J by 6 bases. This CDR3 has 19 residues. The germline CDR1 and CDR2 sequences are SGDLS and YYNGEE. In nucleotides, the CDR3 is TGTGCCAGCAGCGTAGAGCCTAGCGGGGCGACCCCCGGTATTGATACGCAGTATTTT. Encoded protein: CASSVEPSGATPGIDTQYF.

CDR3 bases: TGTGCCAGCAGCCTCCAGACAGGATCACATGGCTACACCTTC. Translation gives CASSLQTGSHGYTF. The gene calls are TRBV7-2 and TRBJ1-2; D may be TRBD1 (6 bases). Germline V lookup: CDR1 SGHTA, CDR2 FQGNSA. Trimming took off 5 bases at V and 6 bases at J, with 16 bases between the two ends. CDR3 length: 14 amino acids.

This clone was observed a handful of times. This sequence joins TRBV19 and TRBJ1-1; TRBD1 matches 7 bases. Looked up from germline, CDR1 is LNHDA and CDR2 is SQIVND (reference sequence). The CDR3 is 15 amino acids. The junction had 6 bases not matched to a gene; V was cut back by 5 bases and J by 0 bases. The CDR3, as DNA: TGTGCCAGTAGTCCTGCCGGGACAGTGAACACTGAAGCTTTCTTT. It specifies CASSPAGTVNTEAFF.

This chain connects TRBV5-8 to TRBJ1-3; D is ambiguous. V dropped 2 bases and J dropped 2 bases, with 5 bases sitting between them. CDR1 SGHTS and CDR2 YDEGEE come from the germline V gene. The CDR3 is made up of 13 amino acids. CDR3 sequence reads: CASSFSAGNTIYF. The CDR3 nucleotides read TGTGCCAGCAGCTTTAGTGCTGGAAACACCATATATTTT.

This clone came up a few times. The identical CDR3 is also encoded by other nucleotide sequences in the sample. This sequence joins TRBV5-4 and TRBJ1-1; perhaps TRBD1 as D (6 bases). CDR1 and CDR2 from the germline V gene are SGHNT and YYREEE (reference sequence). V lost 0 bases and J 1 base, leaving 7 bases between the germline ends. The CDR3 spans 14 residues. The CDR3 nucleotides are TGTGCCAGCAGCTTGGAACAGGGGAACACTGAAGCTTTCTTT. This codes for CASSLEQGNTEAFF. Complete variable domain (other parts from reference TRBV5-4 and TRBJ1-1): ETGVTQSPTHLIKTRGQQVTLRCSSQSGHNTVSWYQQALGQGPQFIFQYYREEENGRGNFPPRFSGLQFPNYSSELNVNALELDDSALYLCASSLEQGNTEAFFGQGTRLTVV.